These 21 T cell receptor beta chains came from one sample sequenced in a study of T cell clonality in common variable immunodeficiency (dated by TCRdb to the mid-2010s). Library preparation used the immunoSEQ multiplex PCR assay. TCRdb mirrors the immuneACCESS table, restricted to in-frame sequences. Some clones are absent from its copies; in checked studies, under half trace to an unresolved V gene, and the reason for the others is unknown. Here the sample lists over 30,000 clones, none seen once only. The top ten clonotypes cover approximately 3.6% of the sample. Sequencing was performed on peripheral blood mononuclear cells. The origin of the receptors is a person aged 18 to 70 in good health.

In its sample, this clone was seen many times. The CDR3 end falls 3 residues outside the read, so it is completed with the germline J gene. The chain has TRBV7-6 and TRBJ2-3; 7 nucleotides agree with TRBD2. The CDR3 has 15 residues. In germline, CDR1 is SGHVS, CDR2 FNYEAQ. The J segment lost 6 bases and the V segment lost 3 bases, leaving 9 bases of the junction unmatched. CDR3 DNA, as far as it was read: TGTGCCAGCAGCTTGTACGGGTCCGGGGGGGATACG. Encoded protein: CASSLYGSGGDT. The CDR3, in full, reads CASSLYGSGGDTQYF.

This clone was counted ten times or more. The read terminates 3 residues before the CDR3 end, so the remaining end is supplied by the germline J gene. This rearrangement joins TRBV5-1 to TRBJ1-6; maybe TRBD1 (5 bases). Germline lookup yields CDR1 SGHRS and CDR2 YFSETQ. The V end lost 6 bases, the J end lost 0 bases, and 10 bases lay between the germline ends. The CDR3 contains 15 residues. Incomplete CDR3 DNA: TGCGCCAGCACACCAGGGAGCTCCTATAATTCACCC. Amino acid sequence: CASTPGSSYNSP. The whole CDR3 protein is CASTPGSSYNSPLHF.

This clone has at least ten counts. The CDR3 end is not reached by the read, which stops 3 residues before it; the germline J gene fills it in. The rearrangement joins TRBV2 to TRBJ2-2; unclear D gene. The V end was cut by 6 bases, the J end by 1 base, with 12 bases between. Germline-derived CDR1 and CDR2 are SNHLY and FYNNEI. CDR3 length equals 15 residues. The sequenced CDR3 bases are TGTGCCAGCAGCCCCAGGTGGGTGAACACCGGGGAG. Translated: CASSPRWVNTGE. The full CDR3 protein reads CASSPRWVNTGELFF.

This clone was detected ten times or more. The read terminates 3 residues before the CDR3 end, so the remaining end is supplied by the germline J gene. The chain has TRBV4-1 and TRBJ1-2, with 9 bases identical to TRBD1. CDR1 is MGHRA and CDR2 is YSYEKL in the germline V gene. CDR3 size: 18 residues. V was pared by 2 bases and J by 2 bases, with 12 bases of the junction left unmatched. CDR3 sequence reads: CASSQFIDRGNTNYGYTF. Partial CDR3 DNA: TGCGCCAGCAGCCAATTTATCGACAGGGGGAACACAAACTATGGC.

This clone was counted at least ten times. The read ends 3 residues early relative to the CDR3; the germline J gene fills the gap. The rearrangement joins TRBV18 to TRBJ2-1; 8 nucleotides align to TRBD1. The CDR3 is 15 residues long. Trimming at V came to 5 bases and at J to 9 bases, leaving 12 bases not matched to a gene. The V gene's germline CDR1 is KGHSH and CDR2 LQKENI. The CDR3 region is CASSEQGGDVGEQFF. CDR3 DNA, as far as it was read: TGTGCCAGCTCAGAACAGGGGGGTGATGTTGGTGAG.

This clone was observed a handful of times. CDR3 loop: CSTDWNRGVANYGYTF. Incomplete CDR3 DNA: TGCAGCACCGATTGGAATAGAGGGGTGGCTAACTATGGC. The chain joins TRBV29-1 to TRBJ1-2; a possible D gene is TRBD1 (5 bases). The observed sequence ends 3 residues before the CDR3 terminus, with the missing tail filled in from the germline J gene. V lost 8 bases, J lost 0 bases, and 22 bases lay in between. This CDR3 contains 16 residues. The germline V gene has CDR1 SQVTM and CDR2 ANQGSEA.

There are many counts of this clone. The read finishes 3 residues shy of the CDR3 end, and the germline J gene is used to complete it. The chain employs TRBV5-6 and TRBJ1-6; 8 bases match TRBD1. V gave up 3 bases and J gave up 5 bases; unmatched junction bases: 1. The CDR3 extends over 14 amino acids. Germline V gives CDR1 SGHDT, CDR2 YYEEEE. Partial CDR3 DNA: TGTGCCAGCAGCTCGACAGGGGATAATTCACCC. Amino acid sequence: CASSSTGDNSP. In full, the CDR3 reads CASSSTGDNSPLHF.

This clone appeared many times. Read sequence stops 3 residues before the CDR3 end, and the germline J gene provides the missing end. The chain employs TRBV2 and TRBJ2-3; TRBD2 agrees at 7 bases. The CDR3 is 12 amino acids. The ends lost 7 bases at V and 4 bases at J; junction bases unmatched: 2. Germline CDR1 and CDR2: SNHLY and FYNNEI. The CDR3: CASTRESDTQYF. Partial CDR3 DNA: TGTGCCAGCACGCGGGAGTCAGATACG.

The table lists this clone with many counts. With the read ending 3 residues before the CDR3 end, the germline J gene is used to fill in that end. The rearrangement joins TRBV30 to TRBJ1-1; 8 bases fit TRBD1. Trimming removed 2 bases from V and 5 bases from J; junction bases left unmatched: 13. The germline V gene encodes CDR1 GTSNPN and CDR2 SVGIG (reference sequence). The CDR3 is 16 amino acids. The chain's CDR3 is CAWSLGTGQAGTEAFF. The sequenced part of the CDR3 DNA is TGTGCCTGGAGTCTCGGGACAGGACAAGCAGGGACTGAA.

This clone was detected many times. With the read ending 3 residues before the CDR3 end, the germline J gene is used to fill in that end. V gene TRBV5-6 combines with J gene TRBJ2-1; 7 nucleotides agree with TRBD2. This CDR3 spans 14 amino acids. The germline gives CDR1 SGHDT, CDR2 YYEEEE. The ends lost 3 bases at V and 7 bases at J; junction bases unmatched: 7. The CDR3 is CASSWGGMGNEQFF. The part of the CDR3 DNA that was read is TGTGCCAGCAGCTGGGGGGGAATGGGGAATGAG.

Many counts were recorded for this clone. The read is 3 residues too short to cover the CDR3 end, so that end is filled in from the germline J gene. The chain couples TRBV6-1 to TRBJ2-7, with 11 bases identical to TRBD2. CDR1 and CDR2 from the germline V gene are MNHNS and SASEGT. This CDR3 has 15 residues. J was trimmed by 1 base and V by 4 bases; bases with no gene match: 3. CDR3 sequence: CASSGSSGGSYEQYF. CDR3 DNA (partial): TGTGCCAGCAGTGGTTCTAGCGGGGGGTCCTACGAG.

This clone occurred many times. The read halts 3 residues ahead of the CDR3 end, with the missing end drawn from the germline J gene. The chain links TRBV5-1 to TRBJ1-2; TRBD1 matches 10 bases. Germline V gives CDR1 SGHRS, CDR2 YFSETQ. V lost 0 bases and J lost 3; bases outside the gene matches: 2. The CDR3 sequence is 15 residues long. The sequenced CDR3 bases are TGCGCCAGCAGCTTGGGACAGGGGGCTTACTATGGC. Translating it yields CASSLGQGAYYG. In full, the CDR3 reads CASSLGQGAYYGYTF. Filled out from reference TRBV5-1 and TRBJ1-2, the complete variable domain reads KAGVTQTPRYLIKTRGQQVTLSCSPISGHRSVSWYQQTPGQGLQFLFEYFSETQRNKGNFPGRFSGRQFSNSRSEMNVSTLELGDSALYLCASSLGQGAYYGYTFGSGTRLTVV.

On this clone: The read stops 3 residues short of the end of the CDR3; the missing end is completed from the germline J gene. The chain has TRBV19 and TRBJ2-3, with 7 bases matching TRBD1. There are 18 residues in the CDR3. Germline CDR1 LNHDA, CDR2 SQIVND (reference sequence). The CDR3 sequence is CASSIDNSGTARQETQYF. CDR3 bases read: TGTGCCAGTAGTATAGATAATTCAGGGACAGCTAGACAAGAGACG. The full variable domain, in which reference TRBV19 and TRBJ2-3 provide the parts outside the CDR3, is DGGITQSPKYLFRKEGQNVTLSCEQNLNHDAMYWYRQDPGQGLRLIYYSQIVNDFQKGDIAEGYSVSREKKESFPLTVTSAQKNPTAFYLCASSIDNSGTARQETQYFGPGTRLTVL.

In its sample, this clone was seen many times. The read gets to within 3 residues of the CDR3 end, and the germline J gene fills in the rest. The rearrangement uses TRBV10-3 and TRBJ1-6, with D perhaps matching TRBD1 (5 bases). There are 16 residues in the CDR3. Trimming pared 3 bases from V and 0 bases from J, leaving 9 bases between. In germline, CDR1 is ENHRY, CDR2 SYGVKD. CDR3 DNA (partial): TGTGCCATCAGTGATTGGGGGGGCTCCTATAATTCACCC. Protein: CAISDWGGSYNSP. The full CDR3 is CAISDWGGSYNSPLHF.

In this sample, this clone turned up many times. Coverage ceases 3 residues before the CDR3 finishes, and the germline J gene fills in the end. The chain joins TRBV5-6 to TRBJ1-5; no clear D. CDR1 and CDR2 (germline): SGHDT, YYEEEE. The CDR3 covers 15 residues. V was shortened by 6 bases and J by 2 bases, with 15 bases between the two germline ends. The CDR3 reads CASNHRGYGNQPQHF. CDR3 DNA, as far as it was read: TGTGCCAGCAACCACCGGGGATATGGCAATCAGCCC.

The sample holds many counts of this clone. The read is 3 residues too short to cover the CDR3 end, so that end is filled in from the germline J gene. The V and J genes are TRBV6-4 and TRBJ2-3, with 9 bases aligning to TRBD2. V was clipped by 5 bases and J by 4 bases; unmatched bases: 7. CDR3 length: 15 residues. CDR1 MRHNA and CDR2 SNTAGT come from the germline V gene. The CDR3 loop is CASSPTSGLADTQYF. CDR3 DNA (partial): TGTGCCAGCAGTCCAACTAGCGGGCTTGCAGATACG.

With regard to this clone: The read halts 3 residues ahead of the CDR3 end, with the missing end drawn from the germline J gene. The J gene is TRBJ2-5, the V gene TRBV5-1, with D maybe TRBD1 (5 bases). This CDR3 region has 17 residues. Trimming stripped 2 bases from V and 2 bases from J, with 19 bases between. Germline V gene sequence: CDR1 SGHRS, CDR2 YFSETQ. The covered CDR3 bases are TGCGCCAGCAGCTTAACACAGTTTGCAGGGCTTCAAGAGACC. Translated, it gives CASSLTQFAGLQET. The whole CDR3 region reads CASSLTQFAGLQETQYF.

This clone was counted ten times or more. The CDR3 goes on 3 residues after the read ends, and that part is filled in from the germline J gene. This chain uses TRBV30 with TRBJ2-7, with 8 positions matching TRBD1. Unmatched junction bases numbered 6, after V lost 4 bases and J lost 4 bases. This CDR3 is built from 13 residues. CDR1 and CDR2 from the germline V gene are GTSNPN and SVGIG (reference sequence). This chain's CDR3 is CAWKRQGLYEQYF. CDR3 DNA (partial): TGTGCCTGGAAAAGACAGGGGTTATACGAG.

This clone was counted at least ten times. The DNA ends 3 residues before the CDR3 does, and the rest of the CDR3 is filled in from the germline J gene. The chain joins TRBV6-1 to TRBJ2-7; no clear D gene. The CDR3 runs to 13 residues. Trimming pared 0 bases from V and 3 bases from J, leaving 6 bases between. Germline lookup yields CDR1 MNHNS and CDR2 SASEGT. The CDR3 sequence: CASSEAASYEQYF. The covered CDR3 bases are TGTGCCAGCAGTGAAGCGGCTAGCTACGAG.

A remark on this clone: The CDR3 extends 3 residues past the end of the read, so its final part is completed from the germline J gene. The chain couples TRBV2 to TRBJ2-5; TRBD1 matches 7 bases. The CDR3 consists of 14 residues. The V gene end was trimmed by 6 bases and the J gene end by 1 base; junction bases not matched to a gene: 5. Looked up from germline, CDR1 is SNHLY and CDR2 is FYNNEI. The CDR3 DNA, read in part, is TGTGCCAGCAGCTGGACAGGTTCCCAAGAGACC. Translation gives CASSWTGSQET. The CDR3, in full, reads CASSWTGSQETQYF.

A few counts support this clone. The part of the CDR3 DNA that was read is TGCAGTGCTAGACCCCGCAGGGGAACTTATAATTCACCA. As protein: CSARPRRGTYNSP. The full CDR3 is CSARPRRGTYNSPLFF. The chain is built from TRBV20-1 and TRBJ1-4, with D tentatively TRBD1 (6 bases). The read ends 3 residues before the CDR3 terminus; that terminus is restored from the germline J gene. The CDR3 length is 16 residues. CDR1 is DFQATT and CDR2 is SNEGSKA in the germline V gene (reference sequence).